Given below is one T cell receptor beta chain in context. The target of this receptor is not known. Within one base of it there is no much larger clone, and no base qualities were kept. CDR1 and CDR2 are drawn from the germline V gene (reference sequence): MNHNY, SVGAGI. Its CDR3 holds 16 amino acids, cysteine through phenylalanine. Only CDR3 DNA is held: 48 bases, read in frame from base 1. V drops 0 bases and J drops 3 bases, leaving 12 bases in between. This record comes from a study of OX40 agonist ivuxolimab in advanced cancers. As for the study more broadly: Ivuxolimab, which targeted the costimulatory receptor OX40 (CD134), was an agonistic, fully human IgG2 monoclonal antibody. Intravenous ivuxolimab was administered to patients every 2 weeks at six dose levels: 0.01, 0.1, 0.3, 1.5, 3 and 10 mg/kg. Of the approximately 50 dose-escalation patients, hepatocellular carcinoma was present in about 20, melanoma in approximately 15, renal cell carcinoma in 9 and head and neck cancer in 9. In the dose-escalation cohort, more than 80% of patients were male, and the mean age was around 60 years with a range of roughly 23 to 79. Patients were allowed to have had prior anti-PD-1, anti-PD-L1 or anti-CTLA-4 therapy, and approximately 43% of the dose-escalation patients had previously received checkpoint inhibitors. Partial responses occurred in three dose-escalation patients: two with cutaneous melanoma and one with hepatocellular carcinoma. The purpose of peripheral TCRbeta sequencing was to test whether ivuxolimab changed TCR sequence diversity and led to clonal T-cell expansion. The monotherapy dose-escalation portion (N of about 47 patients) of the phase I ivuxolimab trial is reported in the paper. Results and caveats for the whole study, not just this receptor: The antigen specificity of the peripheral T cells that underwent clonal expansion was not determined. After ivuxolimab, more expanded clones were found on average in CD8+ T cells than in CD4+ T cells. Low levels of normalized T-cell clonal expansion were also seen in some patients who did not respond. In the 0.1-3.0 mg/kg groups, partial responders were among the patients with the lowest normalized peripheral clonal expansion, particularly in CD8+ T cells. Clonal expansion of both CD4+ and CD8+ blood T cells was observed from baseline to week 6 at doses 0.1 to 3.0 mg/kg.

For sequencing of the TCRbeta CDR3 region, genomic DNA was extracted from the sorted cells. TCRbeta CDR3 regions were sequenced using the immunoSEQ Assay. The table comes from immuneACCESS by way of TCRdb, which keeps in-frame sequences with V and J called. Part of the clones is missing from these tables; in studies checked, under half for an unresolved V gene and the rest for unknown reasons. A total of more than 100,000 clones appear in this sample, about 94% of them only once. More than 0.15% of the sample lies in the top ten. Patients with a history of autoimmune disease or receiving systemic immunosuppression were excluded from the trial. Peripheral blood for TCR sequencing was drawn from every dose cohort at baseline, at cycle 4 day 1 and at cycle 7 day 1. Samples were obtained from an open-label, multicenter, first-in-human phase I dose-escalation trial of ivuxolimab. Adults with locally advanced or metastatic melanoma, renal cell carcinoma, hepatocellular carcinoma or head and neck squamous cell carcinoma were enrolled in the trial. Before TCR sequencing, CD4+ T cells and CD8+ T cells from peripheral blood were sorted into separate populations.

The chain joins TRBV6-6 to TRBJ1-5, and the D gene may be TRBD1, 6 bases matching. This specimen consisted of CD4+ or CD8+ T cells sorted from blood, obtained in a trial of the OX40 agonist ivuxolimab. This receptor was identified in an adult with an advanced solid tumor such as melanoma, head and neck, liver or kidney cancer. The CDR3 sequence is CASSYSSGGVNQPQHF. The DNA reads as follows: TGTGCCAGCAGTTACTCGTCGGGGGGCGTCAATCAGCCCCAGCATTTT.